In this sample, the clone carrying this T cell receptor (beta chain) turned up once. The antigen is not known. The data are from a study of shared clonotypes between healthy human individuals. Study results and caveats: Naive subsets typically showed greater estimated richness than memory subsets.

Naive CD8 populations comprised CD45RO-negative cells positively selected for CCR7, excluding terminally differentiated effector memory CD45RA+ cells. The assay was carried out at the deep level. In the source study's methods: There were no quality scores in the junction-only immunoSEQ sequences, so filtering differed. Only in-frame clones appear in the TCRdb table, and some are missing; sequencing was by immunoSEQ multiplex PCR. V, J and clone size are taken as reported in that table, and D and trimming were inferred from the DNA itself. The repertoire holds around 2,100,000 clones, with about 94% as singletons. Germline CDR1 reads SEHNR; CDR2 reads FQNEAQ (reference sequence). The CDR3 is made up of 15 amino acids. J gave up 3 bases and V 7 bases, and 9 bases lay outside the gene matches.

Sequencing input: naive CD8+ T cells sorted from blood. This chain connects TRBV7-9 to TRBJ1-2; 9 bases align to TRBD1. This TCR was recovered from a man aged 18 to 29 in good health. CDR3 DNA sequence: TGTGCCAGCACCACCGGGACAGGGCTTCACTATGGCTACACCTTC. Protein sequence: CASTTGTGLHYGYTF.